This entry lists 6 T cell receptor beta chains sequenced from one sample in a study of human T cells and chemical hapten exposure. TCRdb redid the calling of the RACE reads with MiXCR, one entry per CDR3 protein. The data contain some 400,000 distinct CDR3 sequences, 4.8% of them singletons. Indicated time point: patch test 1, 2 weeks after DPC sensitization. The treatment: therapeutic diphenylcyclopropenone sensitization with weekly scalp DPC. Specimen: whole blood, collected in connection with sensitization to the hapten diphenylcyclopropenone (DPC). The receptors come from a woman between 45 and 60 years old with alopecia areata. Some clones in this sample may be carry-over from other donors' samples.

CDR3 in amino acids: CASSLGPGADSPLHF. The CDR3 DNA reads as TGTGCCAGCAGCTTAGGTCCAGGGGCCGATTCACCCCTCCACTTT. The rearrangement links TRBV7-2 to TRBJ1-6; possible D gene TRBD1, 6 bases. V lost 1 base, J lost 8 bases, and 12 bases lay in between. CDR3 length: 15 residues. The germline V gene has CDR1 SGHTA and CDR2 FQGNSA.

This clonotype was counted many times. The chain is built from TRBV15 and TRBJ1-5; D remains unclear. Germline V gives CDR1 LNHNV, CDR2 YYDKDF (reference sequence). Trimming removed 0 bases at V and 4 bases at J, with 10 bases between. The CDR3 extends over 15 amino acids. CDR3 DNA: TGTGCCACCAGCAGAGATGGGCAGCTAAATCAGCCCCAGCATTTT. It translates to CATSRDGQLNQPQHF.

The chain employs TRBV12-3 or TRBV12-4 and TRBJ2-7; maybe TRBD2 (7 bases). This CDR3 is 15 amino acids long. V lost 3 bases and J lost 3, with 15 bases in between. The chain's CDR3 is CASSFRGGSVYEQYF. CDR3 DNA: TGTGCCAGCAGTTTTAGGGGGGGATCGGTCTACGAGCAGTACTTC.

V gene TRBV25-1 combines with J gene TRBJ1-2, with 11 bases that match TRBD1. The trim removed 6 bases at V and 8 bases at J, leaving 8 bases unmatched. Germline values: CDR1 MGHDK, CDR2 SYGVNS. This CDR3 comprises 14 residues. As DNA, the CDR3 is TGTGCCAGCAGAAAACCCGGGACAGGGGGAGGCTACACCTTC. Protein: CASRKPGTGGGYTF.

The chain links TRBV20-1 to TRBJ2-3; TRBD2 matches 10 bases. CDR3 size: 16 residues. Germline V CDR1 and CDR2: DFQATT, SNEGSKA (reference sequence). DNA for the CDR3: TGCAGGGGAAAAGGGGCTAGCGGGAGAGGCACAGATACGCAGTATTTT. Encoded protein: CRGKGASGRGTDTQYF.

This clonotype occurred a few times. CDR3 sequence: CASSVGSSRDSYEQYF. The CDR3 DNA sequence: TGTGCCAGCAGCGTAGGGAGTAGCCGGGACTCCTACGAGCAGTACTTC. The rearrangement uses TRBV9 and TRBJ2-7; maybe TRBD2 (5 bases). Looked up from germline, CDR1 is SGDLS and CDR2 is YYNGEE. V lost 0 bases to trimming and J lost 0 bases, with 13 bases between them. The CDR3 is 16 residues long. Full variable domain (remainder filled in from reference TRBV9 and TRBJ2-7): DSGVTQTPKHLITATGQRVTLRCSPRSGDLSVYWYQQSLDQGLQFLIQYYNGEERAKGNILERFSAQQFPDLHSELNLSSLELGDSALYFCASSVGSSRDSYEQYFGPGTRLTVT.